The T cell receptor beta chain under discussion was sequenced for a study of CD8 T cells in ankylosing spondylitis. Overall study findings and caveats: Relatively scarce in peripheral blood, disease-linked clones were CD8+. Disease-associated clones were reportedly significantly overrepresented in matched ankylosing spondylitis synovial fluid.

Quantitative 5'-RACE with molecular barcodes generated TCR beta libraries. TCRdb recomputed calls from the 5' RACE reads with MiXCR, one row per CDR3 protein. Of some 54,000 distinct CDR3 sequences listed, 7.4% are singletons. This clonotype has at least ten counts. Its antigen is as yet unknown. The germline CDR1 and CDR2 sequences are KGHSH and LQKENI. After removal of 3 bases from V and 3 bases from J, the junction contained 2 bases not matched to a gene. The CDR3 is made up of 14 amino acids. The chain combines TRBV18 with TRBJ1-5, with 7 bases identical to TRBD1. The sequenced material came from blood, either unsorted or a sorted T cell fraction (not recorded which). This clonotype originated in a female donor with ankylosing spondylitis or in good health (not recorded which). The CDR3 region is CASSPKGANQPQHF. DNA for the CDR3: TGTGCCAGCTCACCGAAGGGGGCCAATCAGCCCCAGCATTTT. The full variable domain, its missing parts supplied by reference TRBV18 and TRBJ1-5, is NAGVMQNPRHLVRRRGQEARLRCSPMKGHSHVYWYRQLPEEGLKFMVYLQKENIIDESGMPKERFSAEFPKEGPSILRIQQVVRGDSAAYFCASSPKGANQPQHFGDGTRLSIL.